This T cell receptor (beta chain) was obtained from a study of regulatory T cells in long-lasting Graves disease. Arm-PCR of CDR3 regions and iRepertoire HTBI primers were the basis on which TCR beta libraries were built. TCRdb re-called the multiplex PCR reads through MiXCR, storing one row per CDR3 protein. The data contain hundreds of thousands of distinct CDR3 sequences, under 20% of them singletons. This CDR3 has 15 residues. Trimming cost V 4 bases and J 4 bases, with 13 bases left between them. Germline-derived CDR1 and CDR2 are KGHDR and SFDVKD. Time point in this sample: newly diagnosed GD, antithyroid drugs for less than 3 months. PBMC-extracted RNA yielded the TCR library. Separately, the same data were catalogued under a study of T cells in Graves' hyperthyroidism and ophthalmopathy.

The sequence was obtained from a woman in her 30s with Graves disease. V and J are TRBV24-1 and TRBJ1-5; D not resolved. The sample consisted of peripheral blood mononuclear cells (PBMCs), taken at new diagnosis, from a patient treated with antithyroid drugs. The CDR3 protein is CATSESVGRNQPQHF. The CDR3 DNA sequence: TGTGCCACCAGTGAATCAGTGGGAAGAAATCAGCCCCAGCATTTT.